The 5 T cell receptor beta chains presented below share a single source sample, sequenced in a study of blood T cell repertoires in COVID-19. Sequencing was performed with immunoSEQ multiplex PCR; in TCRdb, only in-frame clones are kept and a portion is missing. The sample lists 150,000 or so clones; about nine tenths were seen once. What was sequenced was peripheral blood. The source of these receptors is a human donor in a cohort sampled during active COVID-19.

This clone appeared a few times. J is TRBJ1-2 and V is TRBV25-1; TRBD1 aligns across 7 bases. The germline gives CDR1 MGHDK, CDR2 SYGVNS. The J segment lost 7 bases and the V segment lost 6 bases, leaving 14 bases of the junction unmatched. The CDR3 consists of 15 residues. CDR3 coding DNA: TGTGCCAGCAGACCGACAGGGTTCCTAGAGGGTGGCTACACCTTC. It encodes CASRPTGFLEGGYTF.

Only one count was recorded for this clone. The V call is TRBV14, the J call TRBJ2-1; 8 bases agree with TRBD2. The CDR3 extends over 16 amino acids. Germline CDR1 and CDR2: SGHDN and FVKESK. V lost 0 bases, J lost 7 bases, and 8 bases stayed unmatched. The CDR3 DNA reads as TGTGCCAGCAGCCAAGAGCGAGCGGGAGCTGAGAATGAGCAGTTCTTC. Translation gives CASSQERAGAENEQFF.

The chain carries TRBV6-5 and TRBJ2-7; possible D gene TRBD1, 6 bases. The V gene's germline CDR1 is MNHEY and CDR2 SVGAGI. The CDR3 has 15 residues. The germline V and J ends were trimmed by 2 bases and 4 bases, with 15 bases remaining between them. The CDR3 reads CASSYGGLGTYEQYF. The CDR3 DNA reads TGTGCCAGCAGTTACGGGGGCCTGGGGACATACGAGCAGTACTTC.

The chain employs TRBV9 and TRBJ2-7; 9 nucleotides match TRBD1. In germline, CDR1 is SGDLS, CDR2 YYNGEE. The CDR3 spans 15 residues. The V gene end was trimmed by 0 bases and the J gene end by 3 bases; junction bases not matched to a gene: 4. CDR3 loop: CASSVEQGAYYEQYF. The CDR3 nucleotides are TGTGCCAGCAGCGTAGAACAGGGGGCCTACTACGAGCAGTACTTC.

The V gene is TRBV5-1, the J gene TRBJ1-1; D is unresolved. Trimming stripped 2 bases from V and 5 bases from J, with 13 bases between. CDR1 and CDR2 (germline): SGHRS, YFSETQ. The CDR3 length is 14 residues. DNA for the CDR3: TGCGCCAGCAGCTTAGTCCGAGGAGGGACTGAAGCTTTCTTT. This sequence encodes CASSLVRGGTEAFF.